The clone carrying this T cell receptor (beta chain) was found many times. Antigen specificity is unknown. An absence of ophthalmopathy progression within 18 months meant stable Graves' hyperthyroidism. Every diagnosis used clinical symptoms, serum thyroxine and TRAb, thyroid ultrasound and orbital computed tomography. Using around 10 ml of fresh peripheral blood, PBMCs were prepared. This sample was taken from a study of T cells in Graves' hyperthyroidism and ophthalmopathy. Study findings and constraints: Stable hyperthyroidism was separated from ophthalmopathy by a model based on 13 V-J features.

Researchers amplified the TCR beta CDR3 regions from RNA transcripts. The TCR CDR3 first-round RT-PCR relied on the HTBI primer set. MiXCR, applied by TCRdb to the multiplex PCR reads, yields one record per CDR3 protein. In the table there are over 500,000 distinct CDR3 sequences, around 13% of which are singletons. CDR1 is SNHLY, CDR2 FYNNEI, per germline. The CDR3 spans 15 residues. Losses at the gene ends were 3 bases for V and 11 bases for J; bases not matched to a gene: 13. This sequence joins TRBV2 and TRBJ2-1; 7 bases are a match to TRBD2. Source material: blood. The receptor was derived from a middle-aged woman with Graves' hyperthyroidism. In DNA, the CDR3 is TGTGCCAGCAGTGATAGGTCTAGCGGAGCCAGACAGCAGTTCTTC. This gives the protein CASSDRSSGARQQFF.